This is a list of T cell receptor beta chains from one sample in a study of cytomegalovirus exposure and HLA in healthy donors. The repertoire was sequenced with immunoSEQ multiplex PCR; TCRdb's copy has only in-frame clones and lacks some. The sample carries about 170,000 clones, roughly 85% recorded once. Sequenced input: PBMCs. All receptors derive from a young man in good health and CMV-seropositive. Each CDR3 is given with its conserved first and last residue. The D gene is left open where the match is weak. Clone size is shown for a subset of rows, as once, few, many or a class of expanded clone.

DNA: TGTGCCAGTAGTATAATGAGCGGCTACACCTTC; CDR3: CASSIMSGYTF; size: few; J: TRBJ1-2; D: -; V: TRBV19
DNA: TGTGCCAGCAGCTTAATCGACAGGGGAATCACTGAAGCTTTCTTT; CDR3: CASSLIDRGITEAFF; size: -; J: TRBJ1-1; D: TRBD1; V: TRBV7-9
DNA: TGTGCCAGCAGTTCGCGGGGGGGCATCACAGATACGCAGTATTTT; CDR3: CASSSRGGITDTQYF; size: -; J: TRBJ2-3; D: TRBD2; V: TRBV6-5
DNA: TGCAGCGTTTATGGTCAGGGGGCGCAGTCCTATGGCTACACCTTC; CDR3: CSVYGQGAQSYGYTF; size: -; J: TRBJ1-2; D: TRBD1; V: TRBV29-1
DNA: TGTGCCAGCAGGACAGGGGACGGGCAGTACTTC; CDR3: CASRTGDGQYF; size: -; J: TRBJ2-7; D: TRBD1; V: TRBV2
DNA: TGTGCCAGCAGTTACCGGGACTCCGGCACCGGGGAGCTGTTTTTT; CDR3: CASSYRDSGTGELFF; size: -; J: TRBJ2-2; D: -; V: TRBV6-5
DNA: TGTGCCAGCAGTGAAATGGGCTCTAGCGGGGGGCCTGGGGGTGAGCAGTTCTTC; CDR3: CASSEMGSSGGPGGEQFF; size: -; J: TRBJ2-1; D: TRBD2; V: TRBV2
DNA: TGTGCCAGCAGTCTGTCAGGGGTGGATCAGCCCCAGCATTTT; CDR3: CASSLSGVDQPQHF; size: -; J: TRBJ1-5; D: -; V: TRBV6-1
DNA: TGCGCCAGCAGCCAAGGGCCGAGGCTAGCGGGTTACAATGAGCAGTTCTTC; CDR3: CASSQGPRLAGYNEQFF; size: -; J: TRBJ2-1; D: TRBD2; V: TRBV4-3
DNA: TGTGCCAGCAGCTTAGGACACAGGGCCGGGTTCACTGAAGCTTTCTTT; CDR3: CASSLGHRAGFTEAFF; size: -; J: TRBJ1-1; D: -; V: TRBV5-6
DNA: TGCGCCAGCAGCCCGGGACAGAGACCGAATGAGCAGTTCTTC; CDR3: CASSPGQRPNEQFF; size: -; J: TRBJ2-1; D: TRBD1; V: TRBV4-3
DNA: TGTGCCATCAGCTCGGGGATAAACACTGAAGCTTTCTTT; CDR3: CAISSGINTEAFF; size: -; J: TRBJ1-1; D: -; V: TRBV10-3
DNA: TGTGCCAGCAGTTACGACTCCGGTTTTGGCGGCTACACCTTC; CDR3: CASSYDSGFGGYTF; size: -; J: TRBJ1-2; D: -; V: TRBV6-5
DNA: TGCGCCAGCAGCCACGACCCCCGGCTAGCGGGGGCACTTGCGGATACGCAGTATTTT; CDR3: CASSHDPRLAGALADTQYF; size: -; J: TRBJ2-3; D: TRBD2; V: TRBV4-1
DNA: TGTGCCAGCAGTTCGAAACTAGCGGGGGGGCCAACAGATACGCAGTATTTT; CDR3: CASSSKLAGGPTDTQYF; size: -; J: TRBJ2-3; D: TRBD2; V: TRBV27
DNA: TGTGCCAGCAGTGAAACAGGGGGCAACTCCTACGAGCAGTACTTC; CDR3: CASSETGGNSYEQYF; size: -; J: TRBJ2-7; D: TRBD1; V: TRBV25-1
DNA: TGTGCCAGCAGCGACAGGGTGTTTTACAATGAGCAGTTCTTC; CDR3: CASSDRVFYNEQFF; size: -; J: TRBJ2-1; D: TRBD1; V: TRBV6-1
DNA: TGTGCCAGCAGCTTAGGGGACAGGGGGCAAGAAGCTTTCTTT; CDR3: CASSLGDRGQEAFF; size: -; J: TRBJ1-1; D: TRBD1; V: TRBV7-8
DNA: TGTGCCAGCAGACCGGGACTAGCGGGCTCCTACGAGCAGTACTTC; CDR3: CASRPGLAGSYEQYF; size: -; J: TRBJ2-7; D: TRBD2; V: TRBV2
DNA: TGTGCCAGCAGCTTACAATTAATACTAGCGGGGGGGCCGACAGATACGCAGTATTTT; CDR3: CASSLQLILAGGPTDTQYF; size: -; J: TRBJ2-3; D: TRBD2; V: TRBV7-2
DNA: TGCGCCAGCAGCTTCACAACGAACACTGAAGCTTTCTTT; CDR3: CASSFTTNTEAFF; size: -; J: TRBJ1-1; D: -; V: TRBV5-1
DNA: TGTGCCAGCAGCCGGACAGGGGGCTTATATAATTCACCCCTCCACTTT; CDR3: CASSRTGGLYNSPLHF; size: -; J: TRBJ1-6; D: TRBD1; V: TRBV7-3
DNA: TGTGCCAGCAGCTTAACCGGCGTGGGGGGGGATGAGCAGTTCTTC; CDR3: CASSLTGVGGDEQFF; size: -; J: TRBJ2-1; D: TRBD2; V: TRBV7-3
DNA: TGTGCCAGTAGGAACGGTCCCCTAGCCAAAAACATTCAGTACTTC; CDR3: CASRNGPLAKNIQYF; size: -; J: TRBJ2-4; D: -; V: TRBV19
DNA: TGTGCCAGCAGCTCGACCCCGGGGGGCGAAGGAAACACCATATATTTT; CDR3: CASSSTPGGEGNTIYF; size: -; J: TRBJ1-3; D: -; V: TRBV13
DNA: TGTGCCTGGAGTCGGGACAGGGGAATCCTAGGCTACACCTTC; CDR3: CAWSRDRGILGYTF; size: -; J: TRBJ1-2; D: TRBD1; V: TRBV30
DNA: TGTGCCAGCAGCTTTAGGGGGGGAACTGAAGCTTTCTTT; CDR3: CASSFRGGTEAFF; size: once; J: TRBJ1-1; D: -; V: TRBV7-8
DNA: TGTGCCAGCAGCTTATTCCGCGAGCAGTACTTC; CDR3: CASSLFREQYF; size: -; J: TRBJ2-7; D: -; V: TRBV7-9
DNA: TGTGCCAGCAGCCAAATAGCGGGGAAGAGTACAGATACGCAGTATTTT; CDR3: CASSQIAGKSTDTQYF; size: -; J: TRBJ2-3; D: TRBD2; V: TRBV11-2
DNA: TGTGCCAGCTCACCACCGTTTCGTTCGGCGGGCACCGGGGAGCTGTTTTTT; CDR3: CASSPPFRSAGTGELFF; size: -; J: TRBJ2-2; D: -; V: TRBV18
DNA: TGTGCCAGCAGCCGAGGATCGGGGTGGGCTTTCTTT; CDR3: CASSRGSGWAFF; size: few; J: TRBJ1-1; D: -; V: TRBV25-1
DNA: TGCGCCAGCAGCCCAAAGCGGGGGGGCCGGTATAACACAGATACGCAGTATTTT; CDR3: CASSPKRGGRYNTDTQYF; size: -; J: TRBJ2-3; D: TRBD2; V: TRBV4-1
DNA: TGTGCCAGCAGTGAATCGCCGAGTAGCGGGAGTCTGTTCTTC; CDR3: CASSESPSSGSLFF; size: -; J: TRBJ2-1; D: TRBD2; V: TRBV6-4
DNA: TGTGCCAGCAGCTTGGGGCTAGCGGGGTACAATGAGCAGTTCTTC; CDR3: CASSLGLAGYNEQFF; size: -; J: TRBJ2-1; D: TRBD2; V: TRBV5-4
DNA: TGTGCCTGGAGTGCCGTAATTTCTGGAAACACCATATATTTT; CDR3: CAWSAVISGNTIYF; size: -; J: TRBJ1-3; D: -; V: TRBV30
DNA: TGTGCCAGCAGCATCCCGCGGGAGCAGTACTTC; CDR3: CASSIPREQYF; size: -; J: TRBJ2-7; D: -; V: TRBV5-7
DNA: TGCGCCAGCAGCCAAGATTCCGGGGGGGTAGCTAACTATGGCTACACCTTC; CDR3: CASSQDSGGVANYGYTF; size: -; J: TRBJ1-2; D: -; V: TRBV4-3
DNA: TGCGCCAGCAGTCAATCGCGAGGGTCGGGCACCAAAAACATTCAGTACTTC; CDR3: CASSQSRGSGTKNIQYF; size: -; J: TRBJ2-4; D: -; V: TRBV23-1
DNA: TGCGCCAGCAGCTTGAAAGGACAGGGGGTGAACACTGAAGCTTTCTTT; CDR3: CASSLKGQGVNTEAFF; size: -; J: TRBJ1-1; D: TRBD1; V: TRBV5-1
DNA: TGTGCCAGCAGTAACAAGCGGGGGGCCCGCTACGAGCAGTACTTC; CDR3: CASSNKRGARYEQYF; size: -; J: TRBJ2-7; D: TRBD2; V: TRBV6-5
DNA: TGTGCCAGCAGTGTAAATGGGGGGACGAATACGCAGTATTTT; CDR3: CASSVNGGTNTQYF; size: once; J: TRBJ2-3; D: -; V: TRBV25-1
DNA: TGTGCCAGCAGTTACTCGCCGATAGTCACGGATACGCAGTATTTT; CDR3: CASSYSPIVTDTQYF; size: -; J: TRBJ2-3; D: -; V: TRBV6-5
DNA: TGCAGCGTGGAGTCGAGCACCTACCCCTACGAGCAGTACTTC; CDR3: CSVESSTYPYEQYF; size: -; J: TRBJ2-7; D: -; V: TRBV29-1
DNA: TGTGCCAGCAGCTTAGGTACGGGTGGGAGCAATCAGCCCCAGCATTTT; CDR3: CASSLGTGGSNQPQHF; size: -; J: TRBJ1-5; D: -; V: TRBV7-8
DNA: TGTGCCAGCAGGACCCCCGCGGACAGAAACACTGAAGCTTTCTTT; CDR3: CASRTPADRNTEAFF; size: -; J: TRBJ1-1; D: -; V: TRBV6-6
DNA: TGTGCCACCAGCAGAGATATACTGGGCGGGGCCTACGAGCAGTACTTC; CDR3: CATSRDILGGAYEQYF; size: -; J: TRBJ2-7; D: -; V: TRBV15
DNA: TGCGCCAGCAGCTTGTTATCGACGGAGTCGACGACTAACTATGGCTACACCTTC; CDR3: CASSLLSTESTTNYGYTF; size: once; J: TRBJ1-2; D: -; V: TRBV5-1
DNA: TGTGCCAGCAGCCGGAACGGCGGGGGTGGGCAAAACATTCAGTACTTC; CDR3: CASSRNGGGGQNIQYF; size: few; J: TRBJ2-4; D: TRBD2; V: TRBV5-4
DNA: TGCGCCAGCAGCCTGACGGACAGACAGACCCGGTCCACTGAAGCTTTCTTT; CDR3: CASSLTDRQTRSTEAFF; size: -; J: TRBJ1-1; D: -; V: TRBV4-1
DNA: TGTGCCAGCTCACCGGGACAGAATTCACCCCTCCACTTT; CDR3: CASSPGQNSPLHF; size: -; J: TRBJ1-6; D: TRBD1; V: TRBV18
DNA: TGTGCCAGCAGTTTTCACAGGGAATGGTATGGCTACACCTTC; CDR3: CASSFHREWYGYTF; size: -; J: TRBJ1-2; D: -; V: TRBV27
DNA: TGTGCCAGCAGAGTGGGACAGGGATCAGATACGCAGTATTTT; CDR3: CASRVGQGSDTQYF; size: -; J: TRBJ2-3; D: TRBD1; V: TRBV6-1
DNA: TGTGCCAGCAGTTCCAGGACTACCAACACCGGGGAGCTGTTTTTT; CDR3: CASSSRTTNTGELFF; size: -; J: TRBJ2-2; D: -; V: TRBV7-3
DNA: TGTGCCAGCACCCTAAGAGTACAGAACGACTACGAGCAGTACTTC; CDR3: CASTLRVQNDYEQYF; size: -; J: TRBJ2-7; D: -; V: TRBV2
DNA: TGTGCCAGCAGCGTAGTTAGCGGGGGCACAGATACGCAGTATTTT; CDR3: CASSVVSGGTDTQYF; size: few; J: TRBJ2-3; D: TRBD2; V: TRBV9
DNA: TGCAGCGCAACGAGGGAAGATAAAAACACTGAAGCTTTCTTT; CDR3: CSATREDKNTEAFF; size: -; J: TRBJ1-1; D: -; V: TRBV29-1
DNA: TGTGCCAGCAGCCAAGGACAAATTAGCTCCTACGAGCAGTACTTC; CDR3: CASSQGQISSYEQYF; size: once; J: TRBJ2-7; D: -; V: TRBV4-2
DNA: TGTGCCAGCAGCCCAAGGGACAGGGGACCTAATGAAAAACTGTTTTTT; CDR3: CASSPRDRGPNEKLFF; size: -; J: TRBJ1-4; D: TRBD1; V: TRBV7-9
DNA: TGTGCCAGCAGCGTAGGGGCAGGGAACACTGAAGCTTTCTTT; CDR3: CASSVGAGNTEAFF; size: -; J: TRBJ1-1; D: -; V: TRBV9
DNA: TGTGCCAGCAGCGACAGGGGGCGCGGAGACACCGGGGAGCTGTTTTTT; CDR3: CASSDRGRGDTGELFF; size: once; J: TRBJ2-2; D: TRBD1; V: TRBV11-2